Each of the 25 T cell receptor beta chains below was sequenced from the same sample in a study of PD-1 blockade in classical Hodgkin lymphoma. Every patient was affected by relapse after autologous stem cell transplantation, while exposure to brentuximab vedotin was not uniform. Method: immunoSEQ multiplex PCR; TCRdb's copy keeps in-frame clones and lacks some. The profile shows around 66,000 clones, around 89% of them singletons. The sample consisted of peripheral blood mononuclear cells (PBMCs), taken at baseline. Source of these receptors: a human donor with classical Hodgkin lymphoma.

The chain couples TRBV21-1 to TRBJ1-1. TRBV21-1 is a pseudogene. This CDR3 comprises 14 residues. Here the CDR3 reads CASSKKTGRTEAFF. CDR3 DNA: TGTGCCAGCAGCAAAAAAACGGGGCGGACTGAAGCTTTCTTT.

The chain recombines TRBV7-9 with TRBJ2-3; possible D gene TRBD2, 7 bases. The CDR3 loop spans 14 amino acids. Germline lookup yields CDR1 SEHNR and CDR2 FQNEAQ (reference sequence). V was shortened by 8 bases and J by 6 bases, with 18 bases between the two germline ends. The CDR3 DNA reads TGTGCCAGCTCCTTCGGCGGGGGCTCGGATACGCAGTATTTT. Its protein is CASSFGGGSDTQYF.

J is TRBJ1-3 and V is TRBV6-5; D ambiguous. V dropped 0 bases and J dropped 0 bases, with 3 bases sitting between them. The CDR3 is 14 residues long. CDR1 is MNHEY, CDR2 SVGAGI, per germline. The CDR3 spells CASSYSGSGNTIYF. The CDR3 DNA reads as TGTGCCAGCAGTTACTCGGGCTCTGGAAACACCATATATTTT.

This chain uses TRBV5-5 with TRBJ1-1; the D is unclear. CDR1 and CDR2 from the germline V gene are SGHKS and YYEKEE (reference sequence). The V end lost 0 bases, the J end lost 4 bases, and 4 bases lay between the germline ends. The CDR3 has 12 amino acids. Written as DNA, the CDR3 is TGTGCCAGCAGCTTGGTCTTCACTGAAGCTTTCTTT. The encoded protein is CASSLVFTEAFF. Using reference TRBV5-5 and TRBJ1-1 for the parts outside the CDR3, the full variable domain is DAGVTQSPTHLIKTRGQQVTLRCSPISGHKSVSWYQQVLGQGPQFIFQYYEKEERGRGNFPDRFSARQFPNYSSELNVNALLLGDSALYLCASSLVFTEAFFGQGTRLTVV.

Only a few counts were recorded for this clone. The J gene is TRBJ2-7, the V gene TRBV29-1; 7 bases are a match to TRBD1. The CDR3 is 14 residues long. Looked up from germline, CDR1 is SQVTM and CDR2 is ANQGSEA. The V segment lost 6 bases and the J segment 0 bases; nucleotides outside the gene matches: 8. CDR3 nucleotides: TGCAGCGTCGCCGGGACAGATAACTCCTACGAGCAGTACTTC. The encoded protein is CSVAGTDNSYEQYF.

V gene TRBV5-1 combines with J gene TRBJ1-3; D is possibly TRBD1 (5 bases). The CDR3 is 14 residues long. The V end was cut by 4 bases, the J end by 4 bases, with 12 bases between. Per germline, CDR1 SGHRS and CDR2 YFSETQ. The CDR3 bases are TGCGCCAGCAGCCAAGGGACGGCCGGAAACACCATATATTTT. It encodes CASSQGTAGNTIYF.

This clone was seen only once. The CDR3 DNA reads TGTGCCACCAGCAGAGATATATTCAGCGGAAGCACAGATACGCAGTATTTT. Translating it yields CATSRDIFSGSTDTQYF. The chain has TRBV15 and TRBJ2-3; weak D call: TRBD2 (5 bases). Trimming removed 0 bases from V and 0 bases from J, with 13 bases in between. The CDR3 length is 17 residues. Germline CDR1 reads LNHNV; CDR2 reads YYDKDF (reference sequence).

The chain carries TRBV5-6 and TRBJ1-5; weak D call: TRBD1 (5 bases). Trimming removed 5 bases from V and 2 bases from J, with 20 bases in between. Germline-derived CDR1 and CDR2 are SGHDT and YYEEEE. This CDR3 is built from 17 residues. The DNA of the CDR3 is TGTGCCAGCAGTAAAGGAGCTTTGAGGGGTGGCAATCAGCCCCAGCATTTT. This encodes CASSKGALRGGNQPQHF.

The rearrangement uses TRBV25-1 and TRBJ2-5, with 10 bases matching TRBD1. This CDR3 has 15 residues. Germline V CDR1 and CDR2: MGHDK, SYGVNS. V lost 2 bases to trimming and J lost 5 bases; unmatched junction nucleotides: 5. The CDR3 reads CASSERQGARETQYF. The CDR3 coding sequence is TGTGCCAGCAGTGAAAGACAGGGGGCGAGGGAGACCCAGTACTTC.

The chain couples TRBV12-5 to TRBJ1-2, with D maybe TRBD1 (5 bases). The CDR3 covers 13 residues. Germline loops: CDR1 LGHNT, CDR2 FRNRAP. V was shortened by 7 bases and J by 5 bases, with 14 bases between the two germline ends. The CDR3 DNA follows: TGTGCTAGTGCCCCTTACGGGGGGTATGGCTACACCTTC. Encoded protein: CASAPYGGYGYTF.

The genes are TRBV9 and TRBJ2-1; D is uncertain. Germline V gives CDR1 SGDLS, CDR2 YYNGEE. Between the trimmed V and J ends, which lost 0 bases and 6 bases, there was a span of 4 bases. The CDR3 length is 12 residues. The CDR3 protein is CASSVGTNEQFF. The CDR3 DNA sequence: TGTGCCAGCAGCGTAGGAACCAATGAGCAGTTCTTC.

This clone appeared once. This chain's CDR3 is CSVGRGGPYNEQFF. The CDR3, as DNA: TGCAGCGTCGGACGGGGGGGCCCCTACAATGAGCAGTTCTTC. This chain uses TRBV29-1 with TRBJ2-1; TRBD2 matches 8 bases. The V and J ends lost 6 bases and 2 bases, in that order; junction bases with no gene match: 6. CDR3 length: 14 residues. Germline CDR1 is SQVTM and CDR2 is ANQGSEA.

V usage is TRBV21-1 and J usage is TRBJ1-5; the table's D call TRBD1 went unverified against the DNA. TRBV21-1 is a recognized pseudogene. The CDR3 is 21 residues long. The CDR3 DNA reads as TGTGCCAGCAGCCCTCAGGGTAAGTCCCAACCCTCGCGGTATAGCAATCAGCCCCAGCATTTT. It translates to CASSPQGKSQPSRYSNQPQHF.

The rearrangement links TRBV30 to TRBJ2-3, with a weak D call TRBD1 (6 bases). CDR3 length: 14 residues. Germline values: CDR1 GTSNPN, CDR2 SVGIG (reference sequence). Trimming removed 3 bases from V and 2 bases from J, with 12 bases in between. The DNA for the CDR3 is TGTGCCTGGAGCGCCGGACAGTCCACAGATACGCAGTATTTT. This sequence encodes CAWSAGQSTDTQYF. The variable domain in full, completed from reference TRBV30 and TRBJ2-3, reads SQTIHQWPATLVQPVGSPLSLECTVEGTSNPNLYWYRQAAGRGLQLLFYSVGIGQISSEVPQNLSASRPQDRQFILSSKKLLLSDSGFYLCAWSAGQSTDTQYFGPGTRLTVL.

V usage is TRBV19 and J usage is TRBJ2-7, with D perhaps TRBD2 (6 bases). Germline assignment: CDR1 LNHDA and CDR2 SQIVND (reference sequence). The length of the CDR3 is 14 residues. The ends were cut back, 5 bases at V and 4 bases at J, with 15 bases in the middle. This CDR3 reads CASSRYRENYEQYF. The CDR3 bases are TGTGCCAGTAGTCGATACCGGGAGAATTACGAGCAGTACTTC.

The rearrangement uses TRBV5-1 and TRBJ2-2, with D perhaps matching TRBD2 (6 bases). Germline V lookup: CDR1 SGHRS, CDR2 YFSETQ. V was clipped by 0 bases and J by 4 bases, with 16 bases between them. The CDR3 consists of 17 residues. This chain's CDR3 is CASSLEAGSRGTGELFF. CDR3 DNA sequence: TGCGCCAGCAGCTTGGAAGCGGGCAGCCGTGGCACCGGGGAGCTGTTTTTT.

V is TRBV7-2 and J is TRBJ2-1; 10 bases are shared with TRBD2. The length of the CDR3 is 17 residues. Germline V lookup: CDR1 SGHTA, CDR2 FQGNSA. V lost 2 bases and J lost 5; bases outside the gene matches: 9. The DNA of the CDR3 is TGTGCCAGCAGCTTACCTCCCCGGACTAGCGGACACAATGAGCAGTTCTTC. Its translation is CASSLPPRTSGHNEQFF.

V usage is TRBV12-5 and J usage is TRBJ2-7; D remains unclear. The CDR3 sequence is 11 residues long. The germline CDR1 and CDR2 sequences are LGHNT and FRNRAP. The CDR3 coding sequence is TGTGCCTGCCGGGTAGCCCGCGAGCAGTACTTC. It codes for CACRVAREQYF.

The count of this clone is one. The chain is built from TRBV4-1 and TRBJ1-1; 7 bases line up with TRBD1. V shed 0 bases and J 2 bases; nucleotides not matched to a gene: 6. The V gene's germline CDR1 is MGHRA and CDR2 YSYEKL. This CDR3 is built from 16 residues. DNA for the CDR3: TGCGCCAGCAGCCAAGATACCGGGACAGTTAACACTGAAGCTTTCTTT. Translation gives CASSQDTGTVNTEAFF.

There are a few counts of this clone. V gene TRBV27 combines with J gene TRBJ1-1, with D hard to call. There are 13 residues in the CDR3. Trimming took off 2 bases at V and 8 bases at J, with 12 bases between the two ends. CDR1 MNHEY and CDR2 SMNVEV come from the germline V gene (reference sequence). The CDR3 loop is CASSLNSAGEAFF. CDR3 sequence (DNA): TGTGCCAGCAGTTTAAATTCGGCAGGAGAAGCTTTCTTT.

V usage is TRBV15 and J usage is TRBJ1-5; no firm D call. V lost 0 bases and J lost 1, with 4 bases in between. CDR3 size: 14 residues. Germline-derived CDR1 and CDR2 are LNHNV and YYDKDF (reference sequence). The CDR3 region has the DNA TGTGCCACCAGCAGAGATCCGAGCAATCAGCCCCAGCATTTT. Encoded protein: CATSRDPSNQPQHF.

V usage is TRBV5-1 and J usage is TRBJ2-7; D uncertain. Between the trimmed V and J ends, which lost 0 bases and 4 bases, there was a span of 8 bases. Germline CDR1 is SGHRS and CDR2 is YFSETQ. The CDR3 spans 13 residues. This CDR3 reads CASSLGDWYEQYF. CDR3 in DNA: TGCGCCAGCAGCTTGGGAGACTGGTACGAGCAGTACTTC.

The rearrangement links TRBV28 to TRBJ2-1, with D possibly being TRBD1 (6 bases). The CDR3 spans 12 residues. Germline CDR1 is MDHEN and CDR2 is SYDVKM. Trimming shortened V by 2 bases and J by 8 bases, and 7 bases separated the two germline ends. CDR3 sequence reads: CASSLQGYEQFF. The CDR3 nucleotides are TGTGCCAGCAGTTTACAGGGGTATGAGCAGTTCTTC.

The chain recombines TRBV7-9 with TRBJ2-1; TRBD2 matches at 9 bases. V dropped 1 base and J dropped 10; count of bases not matched to a gene: 5. CDR1 is SEHNR, CDR2 FQNEAQ, per germline (reference sequence). The CDR3 runs 14 residues. DNA of the CDR3: TGTGCCAGCAGCTTAGTAGCGGGAGATACGGAGCAGTTCTTC. Translation: CASSLVAGDTEQFF.

The CDR3 nucleotides are TGTGCCAGTAGTACTACCCGGACCGCCGTCTCTTCACCCCTCCACTTT. Residues: CASSTTRTAVSSPLHF. The chain recombines TRBV19 with TRBJ1-6; no reliable D call. The CDR3 runs to 16 residues. Trimming cost V 4 bases and J 9 bases, with 19 bases left between them. The V gene's germline CDR1 is LNHDA and CDR2 SQIVND (reference sequence).